Following are 8 T cell receptor beta chains from one sample sequenced in a study of blood T cell repertoires in COVID-19 (dated by TCRdb to the early 2020s). Library construction relied on the immunoSEQ multiplex PCR assay. What TCRdb holds here is the immuneACCESS table cut down to in-frame rearrangements. Part of the clones is not present; checked against another copy, under half of the missing clones reflect an unresolved V gene, and the others are unexplained. The sample profile shows around 71,000 clones; 75% to 90% of them were found once. The ten largest account for 4.5% to 5.5% of the sample. The sequenced sample was peripheral blood. These receptors originate from an older man with acute or convalescent COVID-19.

CDR3 sequence reads: CASSPLPTGLNTEAFF. CDR3 nucleotides: TGCGCCAGCAGCCCGCTTCCGACAGGGTTGAACACTGAAGCTTTCTTT. The chain joins TRBV5-1 to TRBJ1-1; 7 bases are shared with TRBD1. The CDR3 contains 16 residues. Germline V gives CDR1 SGHRS, CDR2 YFSETQ. J gave up 0 bases and V 4 bases, and 9 bases lay outside the gene matches.

The chain joins TRBV7-2 to TRBJ1-2, with a tentative D call TRBD1 (6 bases). This CDR3 spans 15 amino acids. V was clipped by 3 bases and J by 5 bases, with 16 bases between them. CDR1 and CDR2 from the germline V gene are SGHTA and FQGNSA. CDR3 coding DNA: TGTGCCAGCAGCTTGAGCAGGCTGGGGGCTTATGGCTACACCTTC. Translated, it gives CASSLSRLGAYGYTF. The complete variable domain, with remaining parts taken from reference TRBV7-2 and TRBJ1-2, reads GAGVSQSPSNKVTEKGKDVELRCDPISGHTALYWYRQSLGQGLEFLIYFQGNSAPDKSGLPSDRFSAERTGGSVSTLTIQRTQQEDSAVYLCASSLSRLGAYGYTFGSGTRLTVV.

This clone was seen once. The rearrangement links TRBV24-1 to TRBJ1-4; no clear D gene. Trimming shortened V by 4 bases and J by 7 bases, and 12 bases separated the two germline ends. The CDR3 runs 14 residues. Germline assignment: CDR1 KGHDR and CDR2 SFDVKD. This chain's CDR3 is CATSDSRGSEKLFF. Here the CDR3 DNA reads TGTGCCACCAGTGACTCGCGGGGAAGTGAAAAACTGTTTTTT.

The genes are TRBV4-1 and TRBJ2-4, with 7 positions matching TRBD1. Trimming removed 0 bases from V and 10 bases from J; junction bases left unmatched: 6. Looked up from germline, CDR1 is MGHRA and CDR2 is YSYEKL. The CDR3 has 14 residues. The CDR3 sequence is CASSQELDRRIQYF. The CDR3 nucleotides read TGCGCCAGCAGCCAAGAATTGGACAGGCGGATTCAGTACTTC.

The chain employs TRBV11-3 and TRBJ2-2, with 13 nucleotides matching TRBD2. This CDR3 has 18 amino acids. The germline V gene has CDR1 SGHNT and CDR2 YENEEA. J lost 1 base, V lost 2 bases, and 4 bases had no gene match. Written as DNA, the CDR3 is TGTGCCAGCAGCTTATCCCGACTAGCGGGAGGGAACACCGGGGAGCTGTTTTTT. Amino acids: CASSLSRLAGGNTGELFF.

The V call is TRBV24-1, the J call TRBJ2-5; TRBD2 matches 12 bases. CDR1 and CDR2 from the germline V gene are KGHDR and SFDVKD. The CDR3 consists of 17 residues. The junction had 7 bases not matched to a gene; V was cut back by 4 bases and J by 2 bases. The CDR3 nucleotides read TGTGCCACCAGTGACCCCGGACTAGCGGGGAAACAAGAGACCCAGTACTTC. This gives the protein CATSDPGLAGKQETQYF.

This chain links TRBV18 with TRBJ1-1; D is possibly TRBD1 (5 bases). V dropped 5 bases and J dropped 0 bases, with 16 bases sitting between them. This CDR3 is built from 16 residues. CDR1 KGHSH and CDR2 LQKENI come from the germline V gene. The CDR3 loop reads CASSELTAVMNTEAFF. In DNA, the CDR3 is TGTGCCAGCTCAGAACTGACAGCTGTCATGAACACTGAAGCTTTCTTT.

CDR3 loop: CASSSLRGDKYEQYF. For the CDR3, the DNA is TGTGCCAGCAGCTCCCTCAGGGGCGACAAGTACGAGCAGTACTTC. The V gene is TRBV7-2, the J gene TRBJ2-7; tentative D call: TRBD1 (6 bases). The CDR3 length is 15 residues. The V end was cut by 4 bases, the J end by 4 bases, with 17 bases between. CDR1 and CDR2 from the germline V gene are SGHTA and FQGNSA.